These 2 T cell receptor beta chains originate from one sample sequenced in a study of blood T cell repertoires in COVID-19. Using immunoSEQ multiplex PCR, the repertoire was profiled, and TCRdb retains in-frame clones only, with some absent. The table includes 120,000 or so clones, roughly 80% detected once. The material sequenced was peripheral blood. Receptor source: a human donor in a cohort sampled during active COVID-19.

The CDR3 DNA is TGCGCCAGCAGCGCCCCACAGGGCAGCAATGAGCAGTTCTTC. This sequence encodes CASSAPQGSNEQFF. The J gene is TRBJ2-1, the V gene TRBV5-1, with a weak D call TRBD1 (6 bases). This CDR3 region has 14 residues. Trimming shortened V by 4 bases and J by 6 bases, and 14 bases separated the two germline ends. Germline CDR1 and CDR2: SGHRS and YFSETQ.

This chain joins TRBV2 and TRBJ1-2; no reliable D call. CDR1 and CDR2 (germline): SNHLY, FYNNEI. V lost 4 bases to trimming and J lost 5 bases, with 8 bases between them. The CDR3 has 12 residues. The CDR3 nucleotides read TGTGCCAGCAGTGTATCCAGATATGGCTACACCTTC. As protein: CASSVSRYGYTF.